The rows below give T cell receptor beta chains drawn from one sample of a study of cytomegalovirus exposure and HLA in healthy donors. Libraries were prepared by immunoSEQ multiplex PCR; TCRdb keeps only in-frame clonotypes and omits some of them. The repertoire includes 180,000 or so clones, around 88% of them detected once, and approximately 0.31% sits in the top ten. Sample: PBMCs. Receptors originate from a woman in her twenties or thirties in good health and CMV-seronegative. CDR3s include the opening cysteine and the closing phenylalanine or tryptophan. D genes are given only for firm matches. Some rows have no size entry. The others give once, few or many, or a class for an expanded clone.

d_gene,v_gene,j_gene,abundance,len,CDR3aa,CDR3nt
TRBD1,TRBV7-9,TRBJ1-4,NA,13,CASSLWGQGKLFF,TGTGCCAGCAGCTTATGGGGACAGGGAAAACTGTTTTTT
TRBD1,TRBV10-3,TRBJ2-7,NA,16,CAISDIRTGKSYEQYF,TGTGCCATCAGTGATATTAGGACAGGGAAATCCTACGAGCAGTACTTC
TRBD1,TRBV19,TRBJ1-2,once,12,CASGQGYYGYTF,TGTGCCAGTGGACAGGGGTACTATGGCTACACCTTC
TRBD1,TRBV27,TRBJ1-5,NA,14,CASSHDREAQPQHF,TGTGCCAGCAGCCATGACAGGGAGGCTCAGCCCCAGCATTTT
TRBD2,TRBV5-1,TRBJ2-1,NA,20,CASSPGGLAGGPTSYNEQFF,TGCGCCAGCAGCCCGGGGGGACTAGCGGGAGGGCCCACCTCCTACAATGAGCAGTTCTTC
TRBD2,TRBV6-5,TRBJ2-7,NA,15,CASSTRTSGSYEQYF,TGTGCCAGCAGTACTAGGACTAGCGGGTCCTACGAGCAGTACTTC
NA,TRBV28,TRBJ1-2,NA,13,CASSLPGLWGYTF,TGTGCCAGCAGTTTACCAGGGTTATGGGGCTACACCTTC
NA,TRBV2,TRBJ2-1,NA,12,CASSGDLPEQFF,TGTGCCAGCAGCGGAGACTTACCTGAGCAGTTCTTC
NA,TRBV27,TRBJ2-1,once,15,CASSSHGQTLNEQFF,TGTGCCAGCAGTTCCCATGGACAGACCCTCAATGAGCAGTTCTTC
NA,TRBV6-5,TRBJ2-1,NA,11,CASSRYNEQFF,TGTGCCAGCAGCAGATACAATGAGCAGTTCTTC
TRBD1,TRBV6-5,TRBJ2-7,NA,14,CASSYGQGAYEQYF,TGTGCCAGCAGTTACGGACAGGGGGCATACGAGCAGTACTTC
NA,TRBV28,TRBJ2-2,NA,13,CATLSGSRGELFF,TGTGCCACCCTAAGCGGGTCCCGAGGGGAGCTGTTTTTT
NA,TRBV6-1,TRBJ2-7,NA,14,CASGLVLSSYEQYF,TGTGCCAGCGGCCTAGTACTGAGCTCCTACGAGCAGTACTTC
TRBD2,TRBV27,TRBJ2-3,NA,16,CASSWLAGGSTDTQYF,TGTGCCAGCAGTTGGTTAGCGGGGGGATCCACAGATACGCAGTATTTT
NA,TRBV5-1,TRBJ2-3,NA,13,CASSSTGADTQYF,TGCGCCAGCAGCTCGACTGGAGCAGATACGCAGTATTTT
TRBD1,TRBV6-5,TRBJ1-2,once,13,CASSLGQLYGYTF,TGTGCCAGCAGTCTGGGACAGCTCTATGGCTACACCTTC
NA,TRBV7-9,TRBJ1-1,NA,16,CASSFPSQGMNTEAFF,TGTGCCAGCAGCTTTCCTTCGCAGGGCATGAATACTGAAGCTTTCTTT
TRBD2,TRBV9,TRBJ2-1,once,15,CASSVIAGGYNEQFF,TGTGCCAGCAGCGTAATAGCGGGGGGATACAATGAGCAGTTCTTC
NA,TRBV29-1,TRBJ2-6,NA,12,CSVDGVGNVLTF,TGCAGCGTTGATGGAGTAGGCAACGTCCTGACTTTC
NA,TRBV6-4,TRBJ1-2,NA,14,CASSDSTESGGYTF,TGTGCCAGCAGTGACTCAACCGAGTCGGGTGGCTACACCTTC
NA,TRBV7-2,TRBJ1-1,NA,14,CASSPTGLDTEAFF,TGTGCCAGCAGCCCCACAGGGTTGGACACTGAAGCTTTCTTT
NA,TRBV6-6,TRBJ1-2,NA,13,CASSYNRAEGYTF,TGTGCCAGCAGTTACAACAGGGCTGAGGGCTACACCTTC
TRBD2,TRBV14,TRBJ2-5,NA,16,CASSQVGTSVGETQYF,TGTGCCAGCAGCCAAGTGGGGACTAGCGTCGGCGAGACCCAGTACTTC
TRBD2,TRBV10-2,TRBJ2-5,NA,15,CASSETTSGGETQHF,TGCGCCAGCAGTGAGACAACTAGCGGAGGAGAGACCCAGCACTTC
TRBD1,TRBV5-1,TRBJ1-2,NA,13,CASSLDRGSGYTF,TGCGCCAGCAGCTTAGACAGGGGTTCTGGCTACACCTTC
TRBD2,TRBV28,TRBJ2-3,NA,13,CASRGGSGVTQYF,TGTGCCAGCAGGGGCGGTAGCGGGGTTACGCAGTATTTT